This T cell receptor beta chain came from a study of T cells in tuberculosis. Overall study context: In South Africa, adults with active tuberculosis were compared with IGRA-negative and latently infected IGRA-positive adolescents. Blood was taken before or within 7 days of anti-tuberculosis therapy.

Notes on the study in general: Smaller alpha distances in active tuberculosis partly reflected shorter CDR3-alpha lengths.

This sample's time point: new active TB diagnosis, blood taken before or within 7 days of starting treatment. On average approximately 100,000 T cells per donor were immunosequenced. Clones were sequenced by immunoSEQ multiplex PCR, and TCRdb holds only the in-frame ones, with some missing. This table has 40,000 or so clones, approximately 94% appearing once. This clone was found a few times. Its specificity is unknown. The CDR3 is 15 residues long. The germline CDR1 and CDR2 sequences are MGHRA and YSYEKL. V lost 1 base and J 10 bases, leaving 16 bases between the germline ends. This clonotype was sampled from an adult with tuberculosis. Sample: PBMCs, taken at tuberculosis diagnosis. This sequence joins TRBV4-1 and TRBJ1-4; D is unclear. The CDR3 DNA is TGCGCCAGCAGCCAAGCTCTTAGCACTGGCGGAAAACTGTTTTTT. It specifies CASSQALSTGGKLFF.